This T cell receptor beta chain is drawn from a study of CD8 T cells in ankylosing spondylitis. Study-level findings and limits: A TCR beta motif of eight highly homologous variants appeared characteristic of ankylosing spondylitis blood.

V trimming: 7 bases; J trimming: 1 base; junction bases outside the gene matches: 5. This CDR3 comprises 13 residues. Germline CDR1 SQVTM, CDR2 ANQGSEA. Generation of TCR beta libraries employed quantitative 5'-RACE incorporating molecular barcodes. TCRdb re-derived calls from the 5' RACE reads in MiXCR, one entry per CDR3 protein. In the table there are 400,000 to 450,000 distinct CDR3 sequences, 17% of which are singletons. There are many counts of this clonotype. Its cognate antigen is unknown. V usage is TRBV29-1 and J usage is TRBJ1-1; 8 bases are a match to TRBD1. The clonotype originates from a male donor with ankylosing spondylitis. Input material: blood, either unsorted or a sorted T cell fraction (not recorded which). The CDR3 protein is CSDRTGRNTEAFF. CDR3 sequence (DNA): TGCAGCGACCGGACAGGGAGGAACACTGAAGCTTTCTTT. Combining the CDR3 with reference TRBV29-1 and TRBJ1-1 gives the whole variable domain SAVISQKPSRDICQRGTSLTIQCQVDSQVTMMFWYRQQPGQSLTLIATANQGSEATYESGFVIDKFPISRPNLTFSTLTVSNMSPEDSSIYLCSDRTGRNTEAFFGQGTRLTVV.